Shown below are 21 T cell receptor beta chains from a single sample sequenced in a study of T cell clonality in common variable immunodeficiency. Overall study results and limits: Reportedly, TCR beta sequences from common variable immunodeficiency showed fewer deletions and N-nucleotide insertions.

The table came from immunoSEQ multiplex PCR; TCRdb's copy has only in-frame clones and leaves some out. This sample comprises 15,000 to 25,000 clones, none seen once only. Antigens of these TCRs are unknown. The material sequenced was peripheral blood mononuclear cells. The receptors stem from a human donor with common variable immunodeficiency.

This clone came up a few times. Partial CDR3 DNA: TGTGCCAGCAGAGTTGACGGAGGACAGAACACTGAA. Translating gives CASRVDGGQNTE. The CDR3 in full is CASRVDGGQNTEAFF. The chain carries TRBV6-4 and TRBJ1-1, with D possibly being TRBD1 (5 bases). With the read ending 3 residues before the CDR3 end, the germline J gene is used to fill in that end. There are 15 residues in the CDR3. V was clipped by 6 bases and J by 1 base, with 15 bases between them. CDR1 is MRHNA and CDR2 is SNTAGT in the germline V gene.

Concerning this clone: The missing CDR3 end, 3 residues past where the read stops, is filled in from the germline J gene. V is TRBV5-1 and J is TRBJ2-1, with 8 nucleotides matching TRBD2. Unmatched junction bases numbered 5, after V lost 4 bases and J lost 5 bases. CDR1 is SGHRS and CDR2 is YFSETQ in the germline V gene. This CDR3 spans 14 amino acids. CDR3 bases read: TGCGCCAGCAGCCCCAGCGGGAGAAACAATGAG. Translation: CASSPSGRNNE. The entire CDR3 sequence reads CASSPSGRNNEQFF. Looking up the rest from reference TRBV5-1 and TRBJ2-1 gives the full variable domain: KAGVTQTPRYLIKTRGQQVTLSCSPISGHRSVSWYQQTPGQGLQFLFEYFSETQRNKGNFPGRFSGRQFSNSRSEMNVSTLELGDSALYLCASSPSGRNNEQFFGPGTRLTVL.

This clone counts as medium-sized (0.01 to 0.1%). The chain's CDR3 is CASPSGSSYEQYF. Incomplete CDR3 DNA: TGCGCCAGCCCCTCAGGGAGCTCCTACGAG. The rearrangement links TRBV23-1 to TRBJ2-7; either TRBD1 or TRBD2 may supply D (5 bases each). The read finishes 3 residues shy of the CDR3 end, and the germline J gene is used to complete it. Being an ORF, TRBV23-1 has a function that is uncertain. This CDR3 comprises 13 residues. The V end lost 8 bases, the J end lost 0 bases, and 11 bases lay between the germline ends.

This clone was seen repeatedly, ten times or more. The read terminates 3 residues ahead of where the CDR3 ends, so the germline J gene completes it. The rearrangement links TRBV15 to TRBJ1-1; D remains unclear. V was shortened by 1 base and J by 6 bases, with 9 bases between the two germline ends. The CDR3 loop spans 13 amino acids. The germline V gene encodes CDR1 LNHNV and CDR2 YYDKDF (reference sequence). CDR3 DNA (partial): TGTGCCACCAGCAGAGGGGTAGCTGCTGAA. Residues: CATSRGVAAE. The CDR3 in full is CATSRGVAAEAFF.

This clone showed up many times. The CDR3 end is not reached by the read, which stops 3 residues before it; the germline J gene fills it in. The rearrangement links TRBV20-1 to TRBJ2-3, with D hard to call. Germline assignment: CDR1 DFQATT and CDR2 SNEGSKA (reference sequence). The CDR3 spans 12 residues. The V and J ends lost 3 bases and 6 bases respectively, with 10 bases between them. This CDR3 is CSASSSSDTQYF. Incomplete CDR3 DNA: TGCAGTGCTAGTTCTAGTTCCGATACG.

This clone came up many times. Read data end 3 residues before the CDR3 end; the end is taken from the germline J gene. The V call is TRBV3-1 (or the pseudogene TRBV3-2), the J call TRBJ2-1; D may be TRBD2 (6 bases). The CDR3 extends over 16 amino acids. Germline V CDR1 and CDR2: LGHDT, YNNKEL (reference sequence). V was clipped by 5 bases and J by 0 bases, with 14 bases between them. The sequenced part of the CDR3 DNA is TGTGCCAGCAGCTTACGGACTACAAGCTCCTACAATGAG. Residues: CASSLRTTSSYNE. In full, the CDR3 reads CASSLRTTSSYNEQFF.

As for this clone: From the germline J gene comes the end of the CDR3, since the read stops 3 residues before it. This chain links TRBV20-1 with TRBJ2-7; 9 bases are a match to TRBD1. V gave up 5 bases and J gave up 0 bases; unmatched junction bases: 5. The length of the CDR3 is 14 residues. CDR1 is DFQATT and CDR2 is SNEGSKA in the germline V gene (reference sequence). Partial CDR3 DNA: TGCAGTGCTTCCGGGACAGGGAGCTCCTACGAG. Its protein is CSASGTGSSYE. The entire CDR3 protein reads CSASGTGSSYEQYF.

Ten or more counts support this clone. Read sequence stops 3 residues before the CDR3 end, and the germline J gene provides the missing end. This sequence joins TRBV7-8 and TRBJ2-3, with 11 bases identical to TRBD2. Germline CDR1 is SGHVS and CDR2 is FQNEAQ. The CDR3 has 17 amino acids. With V trimmed by 5 bases and J by 5 bases, 12 bases remained unmatched. CDR3 bases read: TGTGCCAGCAGCATGGAGGCTACTAGCGGGAGTAGAGATACG. Encoded protein: CASSMEATSGSRDT. The full CDR3 is CASSMEATSGSRDTQYF. The whole variable domain, remainder taken from reference TRBV7-8 and TRBJ2-3, is GAGVSQSPRYKVAKRGQDVALRCDPISGHVSLFWYQQALGQGPEFLTYFQNEAQLDKSGLPSDRFFAERPEGSVSTLKIQRTQQEDSAVYLCASSMEATSGSRDTQYFGPGTRLTVL.

Many counts were recorded for this clone. The read ends 3 residues early relative to the CDR3; the germline J gene fills the gap. This chain connects TRBV20-1 to TRBJ1-1; perhaps TRBD1 as D (5 bases). The ends were cut back, 1 base at V and 7 bases at J, with 16 bases in the middle. The germline V gene has CDR1 DFQATT and CDR2 SNEGSKA (reference sequence). The CDR3 is made up of 14 amino acids. CDR3 DNA (partial): TGCAGTGCTAGAGGACGAGGGGCGCAGAGTGAA. Translation: CSARGRGAQSE. The CDR3 reads in full as CSARGRGAQSEAFF.

This clone was seen many times. Read data end 3 residues before the CDR3 end; the end is taken from the germline J gene. J is TRBJ1-1 and V is TRBV7-9; tentatively, D is TRBD1 (6 bases). V lost 6 bases and J lost 2, with 16 bases in between. Germline V gene data show CDR1 as SEHNR and CDR2 as FQNEAQ (reference sequence). CDR3 length: 15 residues. CDR3 DNA, as far as it was read: TGTGCCAGCAGTTTAACTCGGACAGAAAACACTGAA. Translation: CASSLTRTENTE. The CDR3, in full, reads CASSLTRTENTEAFF.

The sample holds a few counts of this clone. The CDR3 extends 3 residues past the end of the read, so its final part is completed from the germline J gene. The V and J genes are TRBV20-1 and TRBJ2-3; 9 positions match TRBD1. Germline V gene data show CDR1 as DFQATT and CDR2 as SNEGSKA (reference sequence). This CDR3 contains 16 residues. J lost 4 bases, V lost 0 bases, and 8 bases had no gene match. The sequenced part of the CDR3 DNA is TGCAGTGCTAGAGATCCCGGGACAGGGCGGGCAGATACG. Translated, it gives CSARDPGTGRADT. The complete CDR3 protein is CSARDPGTGRADTQYF.

The table lists this clone with many counts. Sequencing ends 3 residues short of the CDR3 end; the germline J gene provides the rest. V usage is TRBV5-1 and J usage is TRBJ2-3; 7 bases match TRBD2. The CDR3 totals 16 residues. V shed 5 bases, J shed 1 base, and the junction held 10 bases outside the gene matches. The germline CDR1 and CDR2 sequences are SGHRS and YFSETQ. CDR3 sequence: CASSSGEGPRTDTQYF. The DNA read from the CDR3 is TGCGCCAGCAGTTCGGGGGAGGGACCGCGCACAGATACG. The whole variable domain, remainder taken from reference TRBV5-1 and TRBJ2-3, is KAGVTQTPRYLIKTRGQQVTLSCSPISGHRSVSWYQQTPGQGLQFLFEYFSETQRNKGNFPGRFSGRQFSNSRSEMNVSTLELGDSALYLCASSSGEGPRTDTQYFGPGTRLTVL.

Ten or more counts support this clone. The read ends 3 residues before the CDR3 terminus; that terminus is restored from the germline J gene. The gene calls are TRBV7-6 and TRBJ2-3; 7 bases match TRBD2. Trimming at V came to 1 base and at J to 5 bases, leaving 12 bases not matched to a gene. The CDR3 sequence is 17 residues long. Germline V gene lookup returns CDR1 SGHVS and CDR2 FNYEAQ. The CDR3 loop is CASSLEGAGAPGDTQYF. The sequenced part of the CDR3 DNA is TGTGCCAGCAGCTTAGAGGGTGCGGGAGCTCCAGGAGATACG.

This clone was seen ten or more times. The observed sequence ends 3 residues before the CDR3 terminus, with the missing tail filled in from the germline J gene. The chain has TRBV2 and TRBJ2-7; no definite D call. CDR1 and CDR2 (germline): SNHLY, FYNNEI. Trimming stripped 3 bases from V and 0 bases from J, with 9 bases between. This CDR3 contains 14 residues. The covered CDR3 bases are TGTGCCAGCAGTGATACGGCGGCCTCCTACGAG. The encoded protein is CASSDTAASYE. The whole CDR3 region reads CASSDTAASYEQYF.

In this sample, this clone turned up many times. The part of the CDR3 DNA that was read is TGCAGTGCTAGAAGGGGACAGGGGTATAACTATGGC. This sequence encodes CSARRGQGYNYG. In full, the CDR3 reads CSARRGQGYNYGYTF. This chain connects TRBV20-1 to TRBJ1-2; 10 bases are shared with TRBD1. The missing CDR3 end, 3 residues past where the read stops, is filled in from the germline J gene. The V gene's germline CDR1 is DFQATT and CDR2 SNEGSKA (reference sequence). V lost 2 bases and J lost 1; bases outside the gene matches: 4. There are 15 residues in the CDR3.

The sequenced CDR3 bases are TGCGCCAGCGGATCCGAGGGCGAGAACAATGAG. Protein: CASGSEGENNE. Given in full, the CDR3 is CASGSEGENNEQFF. This chain uses TRBV5-1 with TRBJ2-1, with a tentative D call TRBD2 (5 bases). The read comes to an end 3 residues before the CDR3 does, leaving the germline J gene to fill in the end. The V and J ends lost 7 bases and 5 bases respectively, with 16 bases between them. The germline gives CDR1 SGHRS, CDR2 YFSETQ. This CDR3 region has 14 residues.

This clone was picked up many times. The read stops 3 residues short of the end of the CDR3; the missing end is completed from the germline J gene. The chain carries TRBV11-2 and TRBJ1-2; 7 bases match TRBD1. The CDR3 loop spans 14 amino acids. The V gene end was trimmed by 2 bases and the J gene end by 3 bases; junction bases not matched to a gene: 3. The germline V gene has CDR1 SGHAT and CDR2 FQNNGV. CDR3 in amino acids: CASSLQTGDYGYTF. The CDR3 bases that were read are TGTGCCAGCAGCTTACAAACAGGGGACTATGGC.

This clone was counted at least ten times. The read halts 3 residues ahead of the CDR3 end, with the missing end drawn from the germline J gene. The genes are TRBV10-3 and TRBJ2-7; D is possibly TRBD1 or TRBD2 (5 bases each). CDR1 ENHRY and CDR2 SYGVKD come from the germline V gene. The length of the CDR3 is 13 residues. Trimming cost V 4 bases and J 2 bases, with 9 bases left between them. Partial CDR3 DNA: TGTGCCATCAGTGCACAGGAGGCCTACGAG. Its translation: CAISAQEAYE. The whole CDR3 reads CAISAQEAYEQYF.

This clone was recorded many times. The CDR3 end is not reached by the read, which stops 3 residues before it; the germline J gene fills it in. The chain has TRBV18 and TRBJ1-1, with a weak D call TRBD1 (5 bases). CDR1 and CDR2 from the germline V gene are KGHSH and LQKENI. This CDR3 has 17 amino acids. The V end was cut by 2 bases, the J end by 4 bases, with 20 bases between. CDR3 DNA (partial): TGTGCCAGCTCACCAGGCTTGGGCAGGGTGATAAGCACTGAA. Translating gives CASSPGLGRVISTE. The full-length CDR3 reads as CASSPGLGRVISTEAFF.

This clone has ten or more counts. The CDR3 end is not reached by the read, which stops 3 residues before it; the germline J gene fills it in. This chain connects TRBV30 to TRBJ2-7; D remains ambiguous. V lost 1 base and J 3 bases, leaving 4 bases between the germline ends. The CDR3 spans 11 residues. CDR1 and CDR2 (germline): GTSNPN, SVGIG (reference sequence). The CDR3 reads CAWSDNYEQYF. The sequenced part of the CDR3 DNA is TGTGCCTGGAGTGACAACTACGAG.

This clone was detected ten times or more. From the germline J gene comes the end of the CDR3, since the read stops 3 residues before it. The rearrangement uses TRBV20-1 and TRBJ1-1, with D possibly TRBD1 on 6 matching bases. The V gene lost 2 bases and the J gene lost 0 bases, with 10 bases spanning the gap. CDR3 length: 14 residues. CDR1 and CDR2 (germline): DFQATT, SNEGSKA (reference sequence). Incomplete CDR3 DNA: TGCAGTGCTAGAAGGACAGACTTGAACACTGAA. It codes for CSARRTDLNTE. The entire CDR3 protein reads CSARRTDLNTEAFF.